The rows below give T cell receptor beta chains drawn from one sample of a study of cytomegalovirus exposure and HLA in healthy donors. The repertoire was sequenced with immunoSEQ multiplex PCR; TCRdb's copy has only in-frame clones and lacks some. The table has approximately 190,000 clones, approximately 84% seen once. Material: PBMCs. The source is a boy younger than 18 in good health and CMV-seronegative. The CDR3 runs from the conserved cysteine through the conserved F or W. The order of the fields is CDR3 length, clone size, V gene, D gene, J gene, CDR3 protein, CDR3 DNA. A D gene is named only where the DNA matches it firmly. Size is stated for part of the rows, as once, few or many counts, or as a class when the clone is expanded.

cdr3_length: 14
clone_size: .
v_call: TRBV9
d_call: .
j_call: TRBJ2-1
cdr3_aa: CASSVTELYNEQFF
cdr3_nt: TGTGCCAGCAGCGTAACTGAGTTATACAATGAGCAGTTCTTC

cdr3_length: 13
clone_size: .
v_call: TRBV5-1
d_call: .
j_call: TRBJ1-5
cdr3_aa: CASSLHRGQPQHF
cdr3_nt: TGCGCCAGCAGCTTGCATCGGGGTCAGCCCCAGCATTTT

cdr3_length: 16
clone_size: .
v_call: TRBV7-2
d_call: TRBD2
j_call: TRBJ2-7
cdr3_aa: CASSTSRGGGDYEQYF
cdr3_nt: TGTGCCAGCAGCACTAGTAGAGGCGGGGGGGACTACGAGCAGTACTTC

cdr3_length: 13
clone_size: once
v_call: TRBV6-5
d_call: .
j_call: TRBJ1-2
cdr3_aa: CASSYRVSGGYTF
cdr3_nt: TGTGCCAGCAGTTACCGAGTCTCGGGTGGCTACACCTTC

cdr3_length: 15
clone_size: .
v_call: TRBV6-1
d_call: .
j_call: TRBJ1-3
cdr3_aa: CASSFDSPGGNTIYF
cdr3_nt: TGTGCCAGCAGCTTTGACTCACCCGGGGGAAACACCATATATTTT

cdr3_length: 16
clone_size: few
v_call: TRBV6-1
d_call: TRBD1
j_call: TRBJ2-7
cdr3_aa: CASSEFVTGGSYEQYF
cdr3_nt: TGTGCCAGCAGTGAATTTGTGACAGGGGGATCTTACGAGCAGTACTTC

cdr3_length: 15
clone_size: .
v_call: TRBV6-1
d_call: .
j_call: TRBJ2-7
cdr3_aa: CASSIQGTRRYEQYF
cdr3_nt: TGTGCCAGCAGTATACAGGGAACTCGTCGCTACGAGCAGTACTTC

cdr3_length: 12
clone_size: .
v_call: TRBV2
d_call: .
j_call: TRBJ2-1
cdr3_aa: CASSEQDNEQFF
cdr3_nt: TGTGCCAGCAGTGAACAGGACAATGAGCAGTTCTTC

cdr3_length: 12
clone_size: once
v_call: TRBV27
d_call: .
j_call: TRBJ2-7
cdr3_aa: CASHTQGNEQYF
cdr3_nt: TGTGCCAGCCATACACAGGGCAACGAGCAGTACTTC

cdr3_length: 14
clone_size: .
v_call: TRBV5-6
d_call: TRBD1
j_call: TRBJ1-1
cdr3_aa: CASTNTGGKGEAFF
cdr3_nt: TGTGCCAGCACCAACACAGGGGGCAAGGGTGAAGCTTTCTTT

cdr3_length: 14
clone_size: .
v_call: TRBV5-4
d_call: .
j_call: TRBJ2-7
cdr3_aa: CASSQGAASYEQYF
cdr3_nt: TGTGCCAGCAGCCAAGGGGCAGCCTCCTACGAGCAGTACTTC

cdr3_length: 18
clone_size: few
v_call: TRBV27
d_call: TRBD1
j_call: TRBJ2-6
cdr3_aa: CASSLGGTGFFGANVLTF
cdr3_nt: TGTGCCAGCAGTTTAGGTGGGACAGGGTTCTTTGGGGCCAACGTCCTGACTTTC

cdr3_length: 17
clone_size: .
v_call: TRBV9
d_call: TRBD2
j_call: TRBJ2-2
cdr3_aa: CASSPVSGGRVTGELFF
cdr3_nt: TGTGCCAGCAGCCCCGTTAGCGGGGGGCGGGTCACCGGGGAGCTGTTTTTT

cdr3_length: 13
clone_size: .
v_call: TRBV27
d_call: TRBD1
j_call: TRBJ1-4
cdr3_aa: CASSPDRVRKLFF
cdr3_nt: TGTGCCAGCAGCCCGGACAGGGTGAGAAAACTGTTTTTT

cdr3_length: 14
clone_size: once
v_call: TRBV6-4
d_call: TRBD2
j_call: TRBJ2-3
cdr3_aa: CATGLAGEVDTQYF
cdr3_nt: TGTGCCACAGGACTAGCGGGAGAGGTAGATACGCAGTATTTT

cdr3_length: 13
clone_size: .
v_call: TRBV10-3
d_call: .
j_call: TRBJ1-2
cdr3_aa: CATLPWRGDGYTF
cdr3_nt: TGTGCCACCTTACCGTGGAGGGGCGATGGCTACACCTTC

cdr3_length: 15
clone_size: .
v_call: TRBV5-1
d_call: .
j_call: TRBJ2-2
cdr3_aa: CASSAGQMNTGELFF
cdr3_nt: TGCGCCAGCAGTGCGGGACAGATGAACACCGGGGAGCTGTTTTTT

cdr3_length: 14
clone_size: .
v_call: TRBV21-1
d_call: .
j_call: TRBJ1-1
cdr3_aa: CASSKARENTEAFF
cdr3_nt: TGTGCCAGCAGCAAAGCTAGAGAGAACACTGAAGCTTTCTTT

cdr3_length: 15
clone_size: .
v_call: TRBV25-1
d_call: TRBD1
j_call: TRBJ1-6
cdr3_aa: CASSDDRAYNSPLHF
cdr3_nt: TGTGCCAGCAGTGACGACAGGGCCTATAATTCACCCCTCCACTTT

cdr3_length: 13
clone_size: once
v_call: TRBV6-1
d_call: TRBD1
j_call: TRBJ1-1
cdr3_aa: CASNGQGSGVAFF
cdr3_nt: TGTGCCAGCAACGGACAGGGATCGGGGGTAGCTTTCTTT

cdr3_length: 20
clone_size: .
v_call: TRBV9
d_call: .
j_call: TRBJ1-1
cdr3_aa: CASSVASSPGLPPAGTEAFF
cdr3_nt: TGTGCCAGCAGCGTAGCCAGTTCACCGGGACTTCCACCCGCGGGAACTGAAGCTTTCTTT

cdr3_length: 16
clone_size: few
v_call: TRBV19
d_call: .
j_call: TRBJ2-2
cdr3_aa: CASSIGGTSLTGELFF
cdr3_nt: TGTGCCAGTAGTATAGGTGGGACATCATTAACCGGGGAGCTGTTTTTT

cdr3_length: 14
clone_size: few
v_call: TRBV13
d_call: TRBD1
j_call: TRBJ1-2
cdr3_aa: CASSLYRDSYGYTF
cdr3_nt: TGTGCCAGCAGCTTATATCGGGACAGCTATGGCTACACCTTC

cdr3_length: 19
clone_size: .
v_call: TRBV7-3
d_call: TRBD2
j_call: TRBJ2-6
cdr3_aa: CASSLMGPSGWSGANVLTF
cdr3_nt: TGTGCCAGCAGCTTAATGGGCCCTAGCGGTTGGTCTGGGGCCAACGTCCTGACTTTC

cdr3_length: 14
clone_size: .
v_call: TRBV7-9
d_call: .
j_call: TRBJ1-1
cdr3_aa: CASSPPSLVAEAFF
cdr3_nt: TGTGCCAGCAGCCCCCCTAGTTTGGTCGCTGAAGCTTTCTTT

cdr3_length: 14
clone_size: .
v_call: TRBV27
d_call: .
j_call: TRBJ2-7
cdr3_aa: CASGQVGGSYEQYF
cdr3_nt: TGTGCCAGCGGCCAGGTAGGGGGCTCCTACGAGCAGTACTTC

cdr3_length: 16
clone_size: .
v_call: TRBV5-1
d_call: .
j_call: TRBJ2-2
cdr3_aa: CASSLHREGRTGELFF
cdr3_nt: TGCGCCAGCAGCTTACACAGGGAGGGTCGAACCGGGGAGCTGTTTTTT

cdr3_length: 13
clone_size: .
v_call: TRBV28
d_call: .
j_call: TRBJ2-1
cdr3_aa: CASSPVRANEQFF
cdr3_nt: TGTGCCAGCAGCCCCGTCCGCGCTAATGAGCAGTTCTTC

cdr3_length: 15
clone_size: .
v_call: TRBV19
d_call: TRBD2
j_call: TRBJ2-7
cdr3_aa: CASSARLAGDYEQYF
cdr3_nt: TGTGCCAGTAGTGCCCGACTAGCGGGAGATTACGAGCAGTACTTC

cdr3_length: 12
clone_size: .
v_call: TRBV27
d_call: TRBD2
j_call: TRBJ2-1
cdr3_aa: CASQREGNEQFF
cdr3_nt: TGTGCCAGCCAGCGGGAGGGTAATGAGCAGTTCTTC

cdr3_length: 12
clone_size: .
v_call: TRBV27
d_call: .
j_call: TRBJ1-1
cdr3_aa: CASSFPRGVAFF
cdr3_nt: TGTGCCAGCAGTTTTCCCCGGGGTGTAGCTTTCTTT

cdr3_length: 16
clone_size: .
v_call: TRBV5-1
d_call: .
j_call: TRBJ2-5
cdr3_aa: CASSLDGRGIQETQYF
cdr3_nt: TGCGCCAGCAGCTTGGATGGGCGCGGGATTCAAGAGACCCAGTACTTC

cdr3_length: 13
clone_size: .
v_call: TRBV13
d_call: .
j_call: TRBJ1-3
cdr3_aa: CASSPRGGDTIYF
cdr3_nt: TGTGCCAGCAGCCCCCGAGGTGGAGACACCATATATTTT

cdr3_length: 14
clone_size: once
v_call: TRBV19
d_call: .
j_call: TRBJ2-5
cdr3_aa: CASSISPGLETQYF
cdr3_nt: TGTGCCAGTAGTATATCGCCCGGTTTGGAGACCCAGTACTTC

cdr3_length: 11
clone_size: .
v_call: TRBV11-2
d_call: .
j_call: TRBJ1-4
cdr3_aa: CASSLGEKLFF
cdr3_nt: TGTGCCAGCAGCTTAGGGGAGAAACTGTTTTTT

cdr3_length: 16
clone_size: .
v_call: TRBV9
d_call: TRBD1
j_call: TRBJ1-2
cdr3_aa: CASSATAGQGGNGYTF
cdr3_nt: TGTGCCAGCAGCGCCACCGCGGGGCAGGGGGGTAATGGCTACACCTTC

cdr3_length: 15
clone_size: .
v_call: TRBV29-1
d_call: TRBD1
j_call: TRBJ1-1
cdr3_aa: CSVAATGGADTEAFF
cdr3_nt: TGCAGCGTGGCAGCCACAGGGGGGGCGGACACTGAAGCTTTCTTT

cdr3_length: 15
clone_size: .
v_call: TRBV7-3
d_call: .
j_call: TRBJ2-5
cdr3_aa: CASSLGGRGQETQYF
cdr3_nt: TGTGCCAGCAGCTTAGGTGGTAGGGGTCAAGAGACCCAGTACTTC

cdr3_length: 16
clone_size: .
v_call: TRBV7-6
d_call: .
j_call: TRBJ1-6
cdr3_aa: CASSSGPRGAVSPLHF
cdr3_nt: TGTGCCAGCAGCTCAGGTCCCCGGGGTGCTGTCTCACCCCTCCACTTT

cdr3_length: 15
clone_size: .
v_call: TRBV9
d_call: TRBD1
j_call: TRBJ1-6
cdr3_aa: CASSVTGSDNSPLHF
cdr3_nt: TGTGCCAGCAGCGTGACAGGGTCAGATAATTCACCCCTCCACTTT

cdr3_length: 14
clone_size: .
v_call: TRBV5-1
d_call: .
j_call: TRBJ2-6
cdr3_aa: CASMSGAGANVLTF
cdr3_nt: TGCGCCAGCATGTCAGGGGCTGGGGCCAACGTCCTGACTTTC

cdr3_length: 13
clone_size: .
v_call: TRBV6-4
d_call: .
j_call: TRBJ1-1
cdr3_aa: CASSPGGRAEAFF
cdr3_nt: TGTGCCAGCAGCCCGGGGGGACGCGCTGAAGCTTTCTTT

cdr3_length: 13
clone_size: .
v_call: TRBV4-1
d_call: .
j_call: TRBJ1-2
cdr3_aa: CASSLGGETGYTF
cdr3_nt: TGCGCCAGCAGCCTCGGGGGGGAAACTGGCTACACCTTC

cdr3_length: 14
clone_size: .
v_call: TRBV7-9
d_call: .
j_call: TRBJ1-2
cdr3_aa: CASSLAQGNYGYTF
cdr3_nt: TGTGCCAGCAGCTTAGCGCAGGGTAACTATGGCTACACCTTC